Each of the 9 T cell receptor beta chains below was sequenced from the same sample in a study of T cell responses to AZD1222 COVID-19 vaccine. Sequenced by immunoSEQ multiplex PCR; TCRdb stores in-frame clones only, minus some. The sample includes about 110,000 clones, roughly 89% seen only once; the top ten take 44%. This sample comprised peripheral blood, obtained 28 days after the second AZD1222 dose. The source of these receptors is an adult who received the AZD1222 COVID-19 vaccine.

This clone was detected once. The chain joins TRBV7-2 to TRBJ1-3, with a tentative D call TRBD1 (5 bases). CDR1 is SGHTA, CDR2 FQGNSA, per germline. With 5 bases removed from V and 4 bases from J, the gap between germline ends came to 18 bases. This CDR3 contains 16 residues. The CDR3 is CASSRRDGTQGNTIYF. The CDR3 DNA reads as TGTGCCAGCAGCCGCCGGGACGGGACGCAGGGAAACACCATATATTTT.

V gene TRBV19 combines with J gene TRBJ1-5, with D uncertain. Trimming removed 9 bases at V and 4 bases at J, with 16 bases between. The CDR3 runs 14 residues. Germline lookup yields CDR1 LNHDA and CDR2 SQIVND (reference sequence). CDR3 nucleotides: TGTGCCAGCACAATCGGGGTAATGAATCAGCCCCAGCATTTT. The encoded protein is CASTIGVMNQPQHF.

The V call is TRBV6-1, the J call TRBJ1-6, with 7 bases matching TRBD1. Germline loops: CDR1 MNHNS, CDR2 SASEGT. After removal of 3 bases from V and 7 bases from J, the junction contained 6 bases not matched to a gene. The CDR3 loop spans 15 amino acids. The CDR3 nucleotides read TGTGCCAGCAGTGATGGAGGGGGCATGAATTCACCCCTCCACTTT. Protein sequence: CASSDGGGMNSPLHF.

The chain couples TRBV10-3 to TRBJ1-1; D unresolved. CDR3 size: 13 residues. Germline values: CDR1 ENHRY, CDR2 SYGVKD. V was cut by 10 bases and J by 1 base, with 13 bases left in between. CDR3 coding DNA: TGTGCCACCCAGGAAGATGGGAACACTGAAGCTTTCTTT. Translated, it gives CATQEDGNTEAFF.

The rearrangement joins TRBV6-2 or TRBV6-3 to TRBJ2-2, with D hard to call. The CDR3 is 15 amino acids. Trimming took 0 bases from V and 2 from J, leaving 7 bases between them. In germline, CDR1 is MNHEY, CDR2 SVGEGT. CDR3 DNA: TGTGCCAGCAGTTACTCTTTCCCCAACACCGGGGAGCTGTTTTTT. Translated: CASSYSFPNTGELFF.

The V gene is TRBV6-1, the J gene TRBJ1-4; 7 bases line up with TRBD1. Trimming took 3 bases from V and 7 from J; bases not matched to a gene: 5. The CDR3 runs 14 residues. The germline CDR1 and CDR2 sequences are MNHNS and SASEGT. This CDR3 reads CASSDKQGPEKLFF. The DNA for the CDR3 is TGTGCCAGCAGTGACAAACAGGGGCCTGAAAAACTGTTTTTT.

The chain uses TRBV12-3 or TRBV12-4 and TRBJ1-2, with TRBD1 as a possible D gene (5 bases). The CDR3 runs 12 residues. Trimming took off 5 bases at V and 6 bases at J, with 10 bases between the two ends. CDR3 protein: CASSAREHGYTF. CDR3 nucleotides: TGTGCCAGCAGTGCCAGGGAGCATGGCTACACCTTC.

The chain has TRBV7-2 and TRBJ2-7; D gene uncertain. V was cut by 4 bases and J by 0 bases, with 10 bases left in between. This CDR3 region has 14 residues. CDR1 and CDR2 (germline): SGHTA, FQGNSA. CDR3 region: CASSSGPSSYEQYF. CDR3 in DNA: TGTGCCAGCAGCTCGGGCCCTAGCTCCTACGAGCAGTACTTC.

This chain links TRBV4-1 with TRBJ1-2; no reliable D call. Germline CDR1 is MGHRA and CDR2 is YSYEKL. The CDR3 is 15 amino acids. V was clipped by 1 base and J by 0 bases, with 9 bases between them. CDR3 sequence reads: CASSQVHGANYGYTF. CDR3 sequence (DNA): TGCGCCAGCAGCCAAGTCCATGGAGCTAACTATGGCTACACCTTC.